The entry that follows covers one TCR beta chain sequence. This entry is derived from a study of shared clonotypes between healthy human individuals. Study-level background: A couple of female and a few male donors aged 18 to 49 were enrolled. Three plates each covered CD4 naive and memory; CD8 naive two, CD8 memory one.

It was into CD45RA+ naive and CD45RA-negative memory subsets that the CD4+ cells were split. The CDR3 is 13 residues long. Per germline, CDR1 MDHEN and CDR2 SYDVKM. The V end was cut by 5 bases, the J end by 0 bases, with 8 bases between. The table came from immunoSEQ multiplex PCR; TCRdb's copy has only in-frame clones and leaves some out. The sample includes some 500,000 clones, about 96% of them seen just once. The material sequenced was naive CD4+ T cells sorted from blood. Subset meaning: CD45RA+ positively selected. The chain recombines TRBV28 with TRBJ2-7; D not resolved. The TCR comes from a woman aged 25 to 39 in good health. As DNA, the CDR3 is TGTGCCAGCAGTGTGGGGTCCTCCTACGAGCAGTACTTC. Its protein is CASSVGSSYEQYF.